A selection of T cell receptor beta chains follows, all from one sample in a study of T cells in Graves' hyperthyroidism and ophthalmopathy. TCRdb analysed the multiplex PCR reads with MiXCR anew, one entry per CDR3 protein. The sample shows around 380,000 distinct CDR3 sequences, roughly 12% of them seen only once. Sample: blood. Receptors originate from a man under 40 with Graves' hyperthyroidism that later progressed to Graves' ophthalmopathy. CDR3s include the opening cysteine and the closing phenylalanine or tryptophan. The D gene is left open where the match is weak.

d_call	v_call	cdr3_aa
NA	TRBV10-3	CAISSDRRATNEKLFF
TRBD1	TRBV18	CASSPRTGHTGELFF
TRBD2	TRBV7-8	CASSLVGREGRYTQYF
NA	TRBV7-2	CASSPLSTDLNTEAFF
TRBD1	TRBV28	CASSYRGPKTQYF
TRBD1	TRBV4-1	CASSDPTGSGNEQFF
NA	TRBV12-5	CASGFGQDQPQHF
NA	TRBV12-5	CASGFGPINTGELFF
TRBD2	TRBV11-3	CASSPGTSLSSTDTQYF
TRBD1	TRBV18	CASSPARGVNSPLHF
TRBD1	TRBV27	CASKDRGLSYNSPLHF